The 2 T cell receptor beta chains below were found in one sample sequenced in a study of CD8 T cell repertoires and HIV-1 epitope variants. Generated by immunoSEQ multiplex PCR, the TCRdb table keeps only in-frame clones and is missing some. The sample gives a few thousand clones, 60% to 80% of which show up once; around half is in the top ten. These TCRs are of unknown antigen specificity. The sequenced material came from cultured CD8+ T cells derived from PBMCs. The receptor set was obtained from a male donor with HIV.

The rearrangement joins TRBV6-5 to TRBJ2-1; TRBD2 matches 7 bases. V lost 0 bases and J lost 8; bases outside the gene matches: 1. The CDR3 is 13 amino acids. CDR1 and CDR2 from the germline V gene are MNHEY and SVGAGI. The CDR3 here is CASSYSGGYEQFF. CDR3 nucleotide sequence: TGTGCCAGCAGTTACTCGGGAGGGTATGAGCAGTTCTTC.

V and J are TRBV7-3 and TRBJ2-3; the match to TRBD2 covers 7 bases. With 4 bases clipped from V and 1 base from J, the junction kept 5 bases outside the gene matches. The germline CDR1 and CDR2 sequences are SGHTA and FQGTGA. This CDR3 region has 15 residues. The CDR3 nucleotides are TGTGCCAGCAGCTGGGGAAGCGGGGGCACAGATACGCAGTATTTT. Residues: CASSWGSGGTDTQYF.